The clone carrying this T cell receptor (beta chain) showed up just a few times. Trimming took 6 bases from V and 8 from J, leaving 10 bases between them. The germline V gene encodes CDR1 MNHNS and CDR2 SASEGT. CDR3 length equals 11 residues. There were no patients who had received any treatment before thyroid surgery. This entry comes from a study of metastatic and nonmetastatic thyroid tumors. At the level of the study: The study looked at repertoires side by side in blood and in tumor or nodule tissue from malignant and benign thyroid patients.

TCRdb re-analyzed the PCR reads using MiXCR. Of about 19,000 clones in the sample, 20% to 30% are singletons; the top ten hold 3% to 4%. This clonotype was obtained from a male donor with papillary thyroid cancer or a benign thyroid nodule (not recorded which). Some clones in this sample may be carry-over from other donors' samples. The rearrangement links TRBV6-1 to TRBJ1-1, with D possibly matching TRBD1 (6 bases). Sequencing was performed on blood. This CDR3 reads CASRRQAEAFF. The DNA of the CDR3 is TGTGCCAGCAGGCGACAGGCAGAAGCTTTCTTT.